This T cell receptor (beta chain) was found in a study of OX40 agonist ivuxolimab in advanced cancers. The CDR3 covers 20 residues. Trimming left V 5 bases short and J 1 base short, with 27 bases between. Germline CDR1 and CDR2: MDHEN and SYDVKM. Sequenced by immunoSEQ multiplex PCR; TCRdb stores in-frame clones only, minus some. The sample contains some 150,000 clones, approximately 94% of which appear only once. Sampling times: baseline, cycle 4 day 1, cycle 7 day 1. The J gene is TRBJ1-5, the V gene TRBV28; D is unresolved. The sequencing here drew on CD4+ or CD8+ T cells sorted from blood, taken in a trial of the OX40 agonist ivuxolimab. This receptor was identified in an adult with an advanced solid tumor such as melanoma, head and neck, liver or kidney cancer. The CDR3 is CASSPQVGSFGPLSNQPQHF. Here the CDR3 DNA reads TGTGCCAGCAGTCCCCAGGTGGGTAGCTTCGGTCCCCTAAGCAATCAGCCCCAGCATTTT.